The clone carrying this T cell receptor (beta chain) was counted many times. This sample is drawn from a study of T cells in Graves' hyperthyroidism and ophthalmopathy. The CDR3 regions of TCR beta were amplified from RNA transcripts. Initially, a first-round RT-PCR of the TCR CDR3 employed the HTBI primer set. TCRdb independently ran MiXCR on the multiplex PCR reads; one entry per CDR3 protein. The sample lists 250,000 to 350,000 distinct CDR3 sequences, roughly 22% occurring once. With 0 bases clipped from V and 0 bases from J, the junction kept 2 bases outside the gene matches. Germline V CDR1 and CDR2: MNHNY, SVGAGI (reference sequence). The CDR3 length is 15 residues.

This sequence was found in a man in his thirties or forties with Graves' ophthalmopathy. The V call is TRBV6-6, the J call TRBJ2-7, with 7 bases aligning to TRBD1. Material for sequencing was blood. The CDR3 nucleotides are TGTGCCAGCAGTTACTCACAGGGGAGCTCCTACGAGCAGTACTTC. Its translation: CASSYSQGSSYEQYF.